The 31 T cell receptor beta chains presented below share a single source sample, sequenced in a study of T cell responses to AZD1222 COVID-19 vaccine. The data were produced by immunoSEQ multiplex PCR, yet TCRdb's version contains in-frame clones alone and is incomplete. The table includes 100,000 to 120,000 clones, 70% to 90% detected once. The sequencing used peripheral blood, collected on day 0 of AZD1222 vaccination. The receptors here all came from an adult in good health.

The V gene is TRBV28, the J gene TRBJ1-1, with D perhaps TRBD1 (6 bases). V was shortened by 6 bases and J by 5 bases, with 22 bases between the two germline ends. Germline CDR1 MDHEN, CDR2 SYDVKM. This CDR3 contains 16 residues. The CDR3 is CASSALGGTGRTEAFF. CDR3 nucleotides: TGTGCCAGCAGCGCGTTGGGGGGCACCGGCCGGACTGAAGCTTTCTTT.

The chain couples TRBV5-1 to TRBJ2-4; perhaps TRBD2 as D (5 bases). This CDR3 has 16 amino acids. Germline V CDR1 and CDR2: SGHRS, YFSETQ. V lost 0 bases and J 1 base, leaving 11 bases between the germline ends. This chain's CDR3 is CASSLEGTGAKNIQYF. CDR3 DNA: TGCGCCAGCAGCTTGGAGGGAACGGGGGCCAAAAACATTCAGTACTTC.

The J gene is TRBJ1-4, the V gene TRBV11-2, with D uncertain. The germline V gene encodes CDR1 SGHAT and CDR2 FQNNGV. The V end was cut by 4 bases, the J end by 5 bases, with 11 bases between. The CDR3 length is 14 residues. CDR3 sequence (DNA): TGTGCCAGCAGCTCCGACCGGGCCAATGAAAAACTGTTTTTT. The encoded protein is CASSSDRANEKLFF.

This clone came up once. The chain links TRBV9 to TRBJ2-2; no definite D call. The germline V gene encodes CDR1 SGDLS and CDR2 YYNGEE. CDR3 length: 12 amino acids. The V end lost 4 bases, the J end lost 9 bases, and 10 bases lay between the germline ends. The CDR3 coding sequence is TGTGCCAGCAGCCCCCGGACCCGGGAGCTGTTTTTT. Translated, it gives CASSPRTRELFF.

V and J are TRBV7-2 and TRBJ1-2; D not certain. This CDR3 comprises 18 residues. Trimming pared 4 bases from V and 8 bases from J, leaving 29 bases between. Germline CDR1 SGHTA, CDR2 FQGNSA. The chain's CDR3 is CASSSQFLGRGAGGGYTF. CDR3 in DNA: TGTGCCAGCAGCTCTCAATTCCTCGGGCGAGGCGCGGGTGGGGGCTACACCTTC.

This rearrangement joins TRBV5-1 to TRBJ2-3, with 7 bases fitting TRBD2. After removal of 3 bases from V and 6 bases from J, the junction contained 10 bases not matched to a gene. The germline V gene has CDR1 SGHRS and CDR2 YFSETQ. This CDR3 spans 15 amino acids. The CDR3 protein is CASSSALTSIDTQYF. CDR3 sequence (DNA): TGCGCCAGCAGCTCTGCACTGACTAGCATCGATACGCAGTATTTT.

This chain links TRBV2 with TRBJ1-2, with TRBD1 matching 8 bases. The CDR3 sequence is 14 residues long. V dropped 2 bases and J dropped 3; count of bases not matched to a gene: 2. The germline V gene encodes CDR1 SNHLY and CDR2 FYNNEI. As DNA, the CDR3 is TGTGCCAGCAGTGAATACAGGGGGGACTATGGCTACACCTTC. This gives the protein CASSEYRGDYGYTF.

The V gene is TRBV11-1, the J gene TRBJ1-2; the match to TRBD1 covers 9 bases. The ends lost 5 bases at V and 4 bases at J; junction bases unmatched: 8. In germline, CDR1 is SGHAT, CDR2 FQDESV (reference sequence). CDR3 length: 15 residues. CDR3 sequence (DNA): TGTGCCAGCAGCCGAAACGGACAGGGGTCCTATGGCTACACCTTC. The encoded protein is CASSRNGQGSYGYTF. Using reference TRBV11-1 and TRBJ1-2 for the parts outside the CDR3, the full variable domain is EAEVAQSPRYKITEKSQAVAFWCDPISGHATLYWYRQILGQGPELLVQFQDESVVDDSQLPKDRFSAERLKGVDSTLKIQPAELGDSAMYLCASSRNGQGSYGYTFGSGTRLTVV.

The chain employs TRBV6-2 or TRBV6-3 and TRBJ1-5; TRBD1 is a possible D gene (6 bases). Germline V gene data show CDR1 as MNHEY and CDR2 as SVGEGT. Trimming took off 5 bases at V and 6 bases at J, with 17 bases between the two ends. CDR3 length: 15 residues. CDR3 coding DNA: TGTGCCAGCAGTGTAACAGGGACCTGGGGTCAGCCCCAGCATTTT. Protein sequence: CASSVTGTWGQPQHF.

The chain couples TRBV7-6 to TRBJ1-1, with D possibly TRBD1 on 6 matching bases. This CDR3 contains 14 residues. The V and J ends lost 4 bases and 0 bases respectively, with 9 bases between them. The V gene's germline CDR1 is SGHVS and CDR2 FNYEAQ. The CDR3 DNA sequence: TGTGCCAGCAGCTCGACAGGCATGAACACTGAAGCTTTCTTT. Protein product: CASSSTGMNTEAFF. The whole variable domain, remainder taken from reference TRBV7-6 and TRBJ1-1, is GAGVSQSPRYKVTKRGQDVALRCDPISGHVSLYWYRQALGQGPEFLTYFNYEAQQDKSGLPNDRFSAERPEGSISTLTIQRTEQRDSAMYRCASSSTGMNTEAFFGQGTRLTVV.

The chain employs TRBV6-6 and TRBJ1-4; possibly TRBD1 for D (5 bases). Germline loops: CDR1 MNHNY, CDR2 SVGAGI (reference sequence). The V and J ends lost 2 bases and 10 bases respectively, with 17 bases between them. The CDR3 spans 15 residues. CDR3 amino acids: CASSYDGTGEGKLFF. CDR3 bases: TGTGCCAGCAGTTACGACGGGACTGGCGAAGGAAAACTGTTTTTT.

The rearrangement uses TRBV19 and TRBJ2-5; possible D gene TRBD2, 6 bases. This CDR3 region has 13 residues. The germline CDR1 and CDR2 sequences are LNHDA and SQIVND (reference sequence). Trimming left V 5 bases short and J 4 bases short, with 11 bases between. CDR3 region: CASSPGTAETQYF. As DNA, the CDR3 is TGTGCCAGTAGTCCCGGGACTGCAGAGACCCAGTACTTC.

The rearrangement links TRBV28 to TRBJ1-3; the D is unclear. This CDR3 is 16 amino acids long. The germline gives CDR1 MDHEN, CDR2 SYDVKM. Trimming removed 2 bases from V and 4 bases from J, with 15 bases in between. The CDR3 region has the DNA TGTGCCAGCAGTTTAATGGGCTCCGCTAAGGGAAACACCATATATTTT. Protein sequence: CASSLMGSAKGNTIYF.

This clone has just one count. The V gene is TRBV11-2, the J gene TRBJ2-7, with 9 bases that match TRBD1. There are 15 residues in the CDR3. Looked up from germline, CDR1 is SGHAT and CDR2 is FQNNGV. The trim removed 6 bases at V and 1 base at J, leaving 7 bases unmatched. The CDR3 loop is CASSRGTGRSYEQYF. CDR3 nucleotide sequence: TGTGCCAGCAGTAGAGGGACAGGGAGGTCCTACGAGCAGTACTTC.

In this sample, this clone turned up a few times. The rearrangement links TRBV27 to TRBJ1-5; D perhaps matches TRBD1 (5 bases). V was clipped by 2 bases and J by 5 bases, with 13 bases between them. The germline CDR1 and CDR2 sequences are MNHEY and SMNVEV (reference sequence). This CDR3 contains 15 residues. Written as DNA, the CDR3 is TGTGCCAGCAGTTTAGGGCAGGGTCTTGATCAGCCCCAGCATTTT. This encodes CASSLGQGLDQPQHF.

V is TRBV5-6 and J is TRBJ2-4, with unresolved D. The CDR3 loop spans 14 amino acids. V lost 4 bases and J lost 0, with 8 bases in between. The germline V gene has CDR1 SGHDT and CDR2 YYEEEE. The CDR3 DNA sequence: TGTGCCAGCAGCCCACTCGAAGCCAAAAACATTCAGTACTTC. Protein: CASSPLEAKNIQYF. The full variable domain, with the rest looked up from reference TRBV5-6 and TRBJ2-4, is DAGVTQSPTHLIKTRGQQVTLRCSPKSGHDTVSWYQQALGQGPQFIFQYYEEEERQRGNFPDRFSGHQFPNYSSELNVNALLLGDSALYLCASSPLEAKNIQYFGAGTRLSVL.

On this clone: Other DNA sequences from this sample encode an identical CDR3 as well. The chain carries TRBV9 and TRBJ2-7; D gene ambiguous. CDR1 is SGDLS and CDR2 is YYNGEE in the germline V gene. Trimming pared 2 bases from V and 0 bases from J, leaving 9 bases between. The CDR3 contains 14 residues. The CDR3: CASSVGGSSYEQYF. The CDR3 coding sequence is TGTGCCAGCAGCGTCGGCGGAAGCTCCTACGAGCAGTACTTC.

The chain combines TRBV5-1 with TRBJ2-7; no clear D. CDR3 length equals 14 residues. Per germline, CDR1 SGHRS and CDR2 YFSETQ. V dropped 4 bases and J dropped 1 base, with 12 bases sitting between them. This CDR3 reads CASSPRVESYEQYF. The CDR3 DNA reads TGCGCCAGCAGCCCCCGGGTTGAGTCCTACGAGCAGTACTTC. Filled out from reference TRBV5-1 and TRBJ2-7, the complete variable domain reads KAGVTQTPRYLIKTRGQQVTLSCSPISGHRSVSWYQQTPGQGLQFLFEYFSETQRNKGNFPGRFSGRQFSNSRSEMNVSTLELGDSALYLCASSPRVESYEQYFGPGTRLTVT.

V usage is TRBV6-5 and J usage is TRBJ1-1; a possible D gene is TRBD1 (6 bases). CDR3 length equals 13 residues. Trimming removed 5 bases at V and 5 bases at J, with 12 bases between. Germline V gene sequence: CDR1 MNHEY, CDR2 SVGAGI. The CDR3 is CASSTNRVTEAFF. The CDR3 coding sequence is TGTGCCAGCAGTACGAACAGGGTTACTGAAGCTTTCTTT.

This chain's CDR3 is CSASPPGGYEKLFF. CDR3 nucleotides: TGCAGTGCTAGTCCCCCAGGGGGATACGAAAAACTGTTTTTT. The chain couples TRBV20-1 to TRBJ1-4, with 7 bases identical to TRBD1. The CDR3 runs to 14 residues. J gave up 8 bases and V 3 bases, and 9 bases lay outside the gene matches. From germline, CDR1 is DFQATT and CDR2 SNEGSKA (reference sequence).

This rearrangement joins TRBV25-1 to TRBJ2-7; the match to TRBD1 covers 10 bases. Germline values: CDR1 MGHDK, CDR2 SYGVNS. Germline trimming cut 7 bases from V and 1 base from J; bases unmatched to any gene: 4. The CDR3 length is 14 residues. The CDR3 protein is CASIGTGASYEQYF. DNA of the CDR3: TGTGCCAGCATTGGGACAGGGGCTTCCTACGAGCAGTACTTC.

This clone was counted a single time. This chain connects TRBV15 to TRBJ2-4; TRBD2 matches at 7 bases. Germline values: CDR1 LNHNV, CDR2 YYDKDF (reference sequence). The CDR3 has 17 amino acids. The ends lost 4 bases at V and 0 bases at J; junction bases unmatched: 9. CDR3 in amino acids: CATSTSAGALAKNIQYF. The CDR3 DNA sequence: TGTGCCACCAGCACAAGCGCGGGAGCGTTAGCCAAAAACATTCAGTACTTC.

Many counts were recorded for this clone. CDR3 sequence (DNA): TGCGCCAGCGAGGAGGGGTGGGGCGGTTATGGCTACACCTTC. Translation: CASEEGWGGYGYTF. This sequence joins TRBV5-1 and TRBJ1-2; D might be TRBD1 (5 bases). V lost 7 bases and J lost 5, with 18 bases in between. The germline gives CDR1 SGHRS, CDR2 YFSETQ. The CDR3 runs to 14 residues.

The chain carries TRBV5-4 and TRBJ2-1; 8 positions match TRBD1. The CDR3 extends over 14 amino acids. V trimming: 1 base; J trimming: 7 bases; junction bases outside the gene matches: 4. CDR1 is SGHNT and CDR2 is YYREEE in the germline V gene (reference sequence). The CDR3 spells CASSLIRGRNEQFF. CDR3 nucleotide sequence: TGTGCCAGCAGCTTGATCAGGGGGCGGAATGAGCAGTTCTTC.

The chain joins TRBV24-1 to TRBJ2-1; no clear D gene. This CDR3 has 12 residues. Germline CDR1 is KGHDR and CDR2 is SFDVKD. V gave up 0 bases and J gave up 13 bases, with 9 bases separating them. Written as DNA, the CDR3 is TGTGCCACCAGTGATTTGGTGCGGCGACAGTTCTTC. Translating it yields CATSDLVRRQFF.

This chain joins TRBV7-6 and TRBJ2-7, with D perhaps given as TRBD1 or TRBD2 (6 bases each). The V gene's germline CDR1 is SGHVS and CDR2 FNYEAQ. The ends were cut back, 3 bases at V and 5 bases at J, with 20 bases in the middle. This CDR3 spans 16 amino acids. The CDR3 sequence is CASSLGGLGEGDEQYF. The CDR3 coding sequence is TGTGCCAGCAGCTTGGGGGGCCTGGGAGAAGGCGACGAGCAGTACTTC.

This rearrangement joins TRBV30 to TRBJ1-5; no definite D call. Germline CDR1 GTSNPN, CDR2 SVGIG (reference sequence). V shed 2 bases and J shed 0 bases, with 8 bases lying between them. The CDR3 covers 14 residues. The CDR3 DNA reads TGTGCCTGGAGTAACCCGTATAGCAATCAGCCCCAGCATTTT. As protein: CAWSNPYSNQPQHF.

This clone was counted only a few times. The chain is built from TRBV19 and TRBJ2-7, with TRBD2 matching over 10 bases. This CDR3 spans 15 amino acids. The V segment lost 7 bases and the J segment 2 bases; nucleotides outside the gene matches: 8. Germline V lookup: CDR1 LNHDA, CDR2 SQIVND (reference sequence). The CDR3 reads CASKLRTSGTYEQYF. The CDR3 DNA reads TGTGCCAGTAAGCTTCGGACTAGCGGCACCTACGAGCAGTACTTC.

V usage is TRBV27 and J usage is TRBJ2-1; 7 bases match TRBD2. The CDR3 covers 12 residues. Germline-derived CDR1 and CDR2 are MNHEY and SMNVEV (reference sequence). The J segment lost 10 bases and the V segment lost 4 bases, leaving 4 bases of the junction unmatched. Here the CDR3 reads CASSSLSGEQFF. In nucleotides, the CDR3 is TGTGCCAGCAGTTCCCTTAGCGGGGAGCAGTTCTTC.

This clone was found a few times. The chain joins TRBV20-1 to TRBJ2-5; D gene uncertain. CDR1 and CDR2 (germline): DFQATT, SNEGSKA (reference sequence). Trimming shortened V by 2 bases and J by 1 base, and 2 bases separated the two germline ends. The CDR3 contains 11 residues. The CDR3 loop reads CSARPQETQYF. In DNA form, the CDR3 reads TGCAGTGCTAGACCCCAAGAGACCCAGTACTTC.

CDR3 protein: CASSEEGPSTYANTGELFF. The CDR3 DNA reads as TGTGCCAGCAGTGAAGAGGGGCCATCAACCTACGCGAACACCGGGGAGCTGTTTTTT. The chain links TRBV2 to TRBJ2-2; TRBD1 is a possible D gene (5 bases). The germline CDR1 and CDR2 sequences are SNHLY and FYNNEI. The CDR3 contains 19 residues. V was trimmed by 1 base and J by 0 bases, leaving 18 bases between them.